Sequencing of this T cell receptor beta chain was carried out in a study of T-cell reconstitution after alpha-beta-depleted transplantation in children. The authors prepared the TCRbeta library with unique molecular identifiers. TCRdb re-analysed the PCR reads in MiXCR, keeping a single row per CDR3 protein. Among around 200,000 distinct CDR3 sequences listed, about 15% were seen once. Broader study findings: Expanded clones from the graft, numbering several hundred, reportedly supplied alpha-beta T cells about two months after transplant. TCRbeta diversity was high at day 60 in some patients (a result of surviving recipient T cells and thymic progenitors).

This clonotype was seen ten or more times. The target antigen is unknown. The sample was PBMCs, mostly from graft donor cells, taken 360 days after TCRalphabeta/CD19-depleted stem cell transplant. This TCR derives from a male patient aged 2 to 10 who had a stem cell transplant for acute lymphoblastic leukemia, so the T cells may come from the graft donor.

CDR3 amino acids: CASSLSYGGTRTDTQYF. The CDR3 nucleotides read TGCGCCAGCAGCTTGAGTTATGGCGGCACCCGCACAGATACGCAGTATTTT. The V and J genes are TRBV5-1 and TRBJ2-3; no reliable D call. Germline V lookup: CDR1 SGHRS, CDR2 YFSETQ. V dropped 1 base and J dropped 1 base, with 16 bases sitting between them. This CDR3 has 17 amino acids. Based on the CDR3 plus reference TRBV5-1 and TRBJ2-3, the full variable domain is KAGVTQTPRYLIKTRGQQVTLSCSPISGHRSVSWYQQTPGQGLQFLFEYFSETQRNKGNFPGRFSGRQFSNSRSEMNVSTLELGDSALYLCASSLSYGGTRTDTQYFGPGTRLTVL.